These T cell receptor beta chains were read from a single sample in a study of CD8 T cells in Susac syndrome. MiXCR, applied by TCRdb to the immunoSEQ multiplex PCR reads, yields one record per CDR3 protein. The table has under 200,000 distinct CDR3 sequences, roughly 92% seen once. Sequencing input: CD4+ T cells from PBMCs. These receptors were obtained from a human donor with Susac syndrome. CDR3s include the opening cysteine and the closing phenylalanine or tryptophan. A D gene is named only where the DNA matches it firmly. For some rows the clone size is stated as once, few or many, or as a class when expanded; others skip it.

J gene | clone size | V gene | D gene | CDR3 protein | CDR3 DNA
TRBJ1-2 | . | TRBV19 | . | CASSTGQPSNYGYTF | TGTGCCAGTAGTACCGGACAGCCTTCTAACTATGGCTACACCTTC
TRBJ2-5 | . | TRBV20-1 | TRBD2 | CSQKAGGLETQYF | TGCAGCCAGAAAGCGGGGGGGCTAGAGACCCAGTACTTC
TRBJ1-5 | . | TRBV2 | TRBD1 | CASRTRQGGQPQHF | TGTGCCAGCAGGACGAGACAGGGTGGTCAGCCCCAGCATTTT
TRBJ2-3 | few | TRBV7-2 | . | CASSLTADTQYF | TGTGCCAGCAGCTTAACCGCAGATACGCAGTATTTT
TRBJ2-7 | . | TRBV2 | . | CASSVRQGKNPSYEQYF | TGTGCCAGCAGTGTGAGGCAGGGAAAAAATCCCTCCTACGAGCAGTACTTC
TRBJ1-1 | . | TRBV25-1 | . | CATQGHLLNTEAFF | TGTGCCACCCAGGGACACCTATTGAACACTGAAGCTTTCTTT
TRBJ2-3 | . | TRBV2 | . | CASSGTADTQYF | TGTGCCAGCAGTGGGACTGCAGATACGCAGTATTTT
TRBJ2-2 | once | TRBV19 | TRBD1 | CASSMLDRGRTGELFF | TGTGCCAGTAGTATGTTAGACAGGGGTCGCACCGGGGAGCTGTTTTTT
TRBJ1-5 | . | TRBV12-3/TRBV12-4 | . | CASSLGADYSNQPQHF | TGTGCCAGCAGTTTAGGGGCGGACTATAGCAATCAGCCCCAGCATTTT
TRBJ1-1 | . | TRBV7-3 | . | CASSLITITEAFF | TGTGCCAGCAGCTTAATAACAATCACTGAAGCTTTCTTT
TRBJ1-2 | once | TRBV29-1 | TRBD1 | CSVGTGEDYGYTF | TGCAGCGTTGGGACAGGGGAAGACTATGGCTACACCTTC
TRBJ1-1 | . | TRBV30 | . | CACAPGGPLNTEAFF | TGTGCCTGCGCCCCCGGGGGCCCTTTGAACACTGAAGCTTTCTTT
TRBJ2-4 | . | TRBV6-5 | TRBD1 | CASTPDRYTKNIQYF | TGTGCCAGCACTCCGGACAGGTACACCAAAAACATTCAGTACTTC
TRBJ2-7 | . | TRBV4-3 | . | CASSQDRDGAYEQYF | TGCGCCAGCAGCCAAGATAGGGACGGAGCCTACGAGCAGTACTTC
TRBJ1-1 | once | TRBV29-1 | TRBD1 | CSVDQGATEAFF | TGCAGCGTTGATCAGGGGGCCACTGAAGCTTTCTTT
TRBJ2-5 | once | TRBV3-1 | TRBD2 | CASRLRGDERETQYF | TGTGCCAGCAGATTACGGGGGGATGAACGAGAGACCCAGTACTTC
TRBJ2-3 | once | TRBV9 | . | CASSVGRGRATDTDTQYF | TGTGCCAGCAGCGTAGGTCGGGGCAGGGCAACTGACACAGATACGCAGTATTTT
TRBJ1-4 | . | TRBV20-1 | . | CSATTGTNEKLFF | TGCAGTGCTACCACAGGGACTAATGAAAAACTGTTTTTT
TRBJ2-3 | . | TRBV20-1 | . | CSAARGPGDTQYF | TGCAGTGCCGCGAGAGGGCCGGGGGATACGCAGTATTTT
TRBJ1-2 | . | TRBV15 | TRBD1 | CATSRGQGEGYTF | TGTGCCACCAGCAGGGGACAGGGAGAAGGCTACACCTTC
TRBJ2-7 | . | TRBV5-6 | TRBD1 | CASSSGGTGRYVEQYF | TGTGCCAGCAGTTCCGGGGGGACAGGGCGCTACGTAGAGCAGTACTTC
TRBJ2-1 | . | TRBV20-1 | TRBD1 | CSARGQGGPTYNEQFF | TGCAGTGCTCGAGGACAGGGCGGCCCCACATACAATGAGCAGTTCTTC
TRBJ1-6 | . | TRBV20-1 | TRBD1 | CSAPSRQGYNSPLHF | TGCAGTGCTCCATCCCGACAGGGTTACAATTCACCCCTCCACTTT
TRBJ2-5 | . | TRBV9 | . | CASSVDGEARQETQYF | TGTGCCAGCAGCGTAGACGGTGAAGCAAGACAAGAGACCCAGTACTTC